Following are 19 T cell receptor beta chains from one sample sequenced in a study of beta chain bispecific antibodies for T cell cancers. Notes on the study in general: In these mixed samples, most targeted TRBV reads derived from the leukemia cell line.

No antigens are known for them. T cells were expanded from blood mononuclear cells for about three days with anti-CD3 OKT3 or CD3/CD28 beads. Via MiXCR, TCRdb re-called the 5' RACE reads, giving one row per CDR3 protein. The sample has some 17,000 distinct CDR3 sequences, around 2.1% seen once; the top ten hold less than 8.5%. The sample comprised healthy donor T cells cultured with leukemia cells. These receptors were collected from a human donor in good health. Some clones in this sample may be carry-over from other donors' samples.

This clonotype was counted only a few times. J is TRBJ2-1 and V is TRBV28, with D possibly matching TRBD2 (5 bases). There are 13 residues in the CDR3. Germline V gene sequence: CDR1 MDHEN, CDR2 SYDVKM. Trimming shortened V by 6 bases and J by 2 bases, and 8 bases separated the two germline ends. As DNA, the CDR3 is TGTGCCAGCAGGACGGGAACCTACAATGAGCAGTTCTTC. As protein: CASRTGTYNEQFF.

This clonotype was picked up many times. This rearrangement joins TRBV5-1 to TRBJ1-1, with TRBD1 as a possible D gene (5 bases). The CDR3 has 16 residues. Trimming removed 4 bases from V and 5 bases from J, with 21 bases in between. CDR1 is SGHRS, CDR2 YFSETQ, per germline. The DNA for the CDR3 is TGCGCCAGCAGCGTGATAAAGCCAGGGTTGGGGACTGAAGCTTTCTTT. It specifies CASSVIKPGLGTEAFF.

Many counts were recorded for this clonotype. The chain carries TRBV20-1 and TRBJ1-6, with D possibly matching TRBD1 (6 bases). This CDR3 has 16 amino acids. V was shortened by 6 bases and J by 0 bases, with 15 bases between the two germline ends. Looked up from germline, CDR1 is DFQATT and CDR2 is SNEGSKA (reference sequence). CDR3 bases: TGCAGTGCCGAAGTCCAGGGGAGCTCCTATAATTCACCCCTCCACTTT. Translating gives CSAEVQGSSYNSPLHF.

There are many counts of this clonotype. The rearrangement links TRBV20-1 to TRBJ2-7; D is unresolved. CDR1 is DFQATT, CDR2 SNEGSKA, per germline (reference sequence). Between the trimmed V and J ends, which lost 3 bases and 7 bases, there was a span of 7 bases. The CDR3 has 10 amino acids. In DNA, the CDR3 is TGCAGTGCTAGTGTTAGGGAGCAGTACTTC. Amino acids: CSASVREQYF.

This clonotype has a count of ten or more. The J gene is TRBJ2-3, the V gene TRBV13; 11 nucleotides match TRBD2. Trimming cost V 11 bases and J 6 bases; bases outside gene matches: 7. Germline assignment: CDR1 PRHDT and CDR2 FYEKMQ (reference sequence). This CDR3 is built from 13 residues. The chain's CDR3 is CAGSGGAADTQYF. The CDR3 nucleotides read TGTGCCGGTAGCGGGGGGGCTGCCGATACGCAGTATTTT.

The sample holds many counts of this clonotype. V and J are TRBV5-1 and TRBJ2-7, with 14 bases matching TRBD2. CDR1 and CDR2 from the germline V gene are SGHRS and YFSETQ. CDR3 length: 17 amino acids. With 4 bases clipped from V and 0 bases from J, the junction kept 6 bases outside the gene matches. The CDR3 protein is CASSSGLAGGASYEQYF. CDR3 nucleotides: TGCGCCAGCAGCAGTGGACTAGCGGGGGGCGCCTCCTACGAGCAGTACTTC.

There are many counts of this clonotype. The rearrangement joins TRBV6-1 to TRBJ2-5; 7 nucleotides match TRBD2. The germline V gene encodes CDR1 MNHNS and CDR2 SASEGT. Trimming removed 6 bases from V and 5 bases from J; junction bases left unmatched: 15. CDR3 size: 16 residues. CDR3 sequence: CASSTVPKTSQETQYF. CDR3 DNA sequence: TGTGCCAGCAGCACCGTCCCCAAGACTAGCCAGGAGACCCAGTACTTC.

The table lists this clonotype with many counts. Here the CDR3 reads CASSLRGWELFF. The DNA for the CDR3 is TGTGCCAGCAGCCTAAGGGGGTGGGAGCTGTTTTTT. The rearrangement uses TRBV6-2 or TRBV6-3 and TRBJ2-2, with D perhaps TRBD1 (6 bases). CDR1 MNHEY and CDR2 SVGEGT come from the germline V gene. Trimming removed 6 bases from V and 9 bases from J, with 11 bases in between. The CDR3 totals 12 residues.

The chain carries TRBV29-1 and TRBJ1-1, with D maybe TRBD1 (5 bases). Germline loops: CDR1 SQVTM, CDR2 ANQGSEA. V gave up 4 bases and J gave up 7 bases, with 16 bases separating them. The CDR3 consists of 13 residues. The CDR3: CSVAPPGQNEAFF. For the CDR3, the DNA is TGCAGCGTTGCCCCCCCAGGGCAGAATGAAGCTTTCTTT.

In its sample, this clonotype was seen many times. The chain has TRBV11-2 and TRBJ2-5; maybe TRBD2 (6 bases). Germline-derived CDR1 and CDR2 are SGHAT and FQNNGV. This CDR3 contains 16 residues. V shed 1 base and J shed 2 bases, with 14 bases lying between them. This chain's CDR3 is CASSLVRSGAQETQYF. CDR3 nucleotides: TGTGCCAGCAGCTTAGTACGGTCGGGAGCACAAGAGACCCAGTACTTC.

This clonotype was counted at least ten times. The chain employs TRBV5-1 and TRBJ2-6; no definite D call. Trimming shortened V by 4 bases and J by 1 base, and 12 bases separated the two germline ends. The CDR3 sequence is 16 residues long. Germline V gives CDR1 SGHRS, CDR2 YFSETQ. The CDR3 spells CASSPPTVSGANVLTF. CDR3 in DNA: TGCGCCAGCAGCCCACCGACGGTATCTGGGGCCAACGTCCTGACTTTC.

Ten or more counts support this clonotype. This sequence joins TRBV20-1 and TRBJ2-7, with TRBD1 identical over 10 bases. The CDR3 has 17 residues. Germline V gene lookup returns CDR1 DFQATT and CDR2 SNEGSKA (reference sequence). Trimming at V came to 0 bases and at J to 2 bases, leaving 10 bases not matched to a gene. The CDR3 spells CSARDVVGTGAPYEQYF. The CDR3 DNA is TGCAGTGCTAGAGATGTTGTAGGGACAGGGGCCCCCTACGAGCAGTACTTC.

This clonotype was seen ten or more times. V gene TRBV12-3 or TRBV12-4 combines with J gene TRBJ2-1; no firm D call. The V and J ends lost 0 bases and 7 bases respectively, with 4 bases between them. This CDR3 has 12 residues. The CDR3 here is CASSLAINEQFF. The CDR3 DNA is TGTGCCAGCAGTTTAGCGATAAATGAGCAGTTCTTC.

This clonotype was detected many times. This chain uses TRBV7-6 with TRBJ2-1; TRBD2 matches at 8 bases. Germline lookup yields CDR1 SGHVS and CDR2 FNYEAQ. This CDR3 comprises 19 residues. Trimming at V came to 5 bases and at J to 3 bases, leaving 18 bases not matched to a gene. The CDR3 reads CASSRGGGPVGMLYNEQFF. CDR3 sequence (DNA): TGTGCCAGCAGCCGCGGCGGGGGGCCTGTGGGAATGCTCTACAATGAGCAGTTCTTC. The complete variable domain, with remaining parts taken from reference TRBV7-6 and TRBJ2-1, reads GAGVSQSPRYKVTKRGQDVALRCDPISGHVSLYWYRQALGQGPEFLTYFNYEAQQDKSGLPNDRFSAERPEGSISTLTIQRTEQRDSAMYRCASSRGGGPVGMLYNEQFFGPGTRLTVL.

This clonotype was seen ten or more times. The chain joins TRBV12-3 or TRBV12-4 to TRBJ1-5; D is undetermined. The CDR3 runs to 8 residues. CDR3 sequence: CVRQPQHF. The DNA of the CDR3 is TGTGTTCGACAGCCCCAGCATTTT.

The chain is built from TRBV9 and TRBJ1-3, with unresolved D. V gave up 0 bases and J gave up 0 bases, with 16 bases separating them. The germline gives CDR1 SGDLS, CDR2 YYNGEE. This CDR3 is built from 18 residues. For the CDR3, the DNA is TGTGCCAGCAGCGTAGTTGGAGACCAACAACGCTCTGGAAACACCATATATTTT. Protein sequence: CASSVVGDQQRSGNTIYF.

By frequency in the sample, this clonotype is medium-sized. The V gene is TRBV2, the J gene TRBJ2-7, with D hard to call. CDR1 is SNHLY and CDR2 is FYNNEI in the germline V gene. The CDR3 has 13 residues. Trimming shortened V by 8 bases and J by 2 bases, and 13 bases separated the two germline ends. The CDR3 bases are TGTGCCAGCGTTAGAACCACCCCCTACGAGCAGTACTTC. Encoded protein: CASVRTTPYEQYF.

Worth noting for this clonotype: Possible read error: a much larger clone is one base away. The chain uses TRBV11-2 and TRBJ2-7; a weak D match, TRBD1 (6 bases). The length of the CDR3 is 14 residues. The V end lost 2 bases, the J end lost 4 bases, and 12 bases lay between the germline ends. Germline values: CDR1 SGHAT, CDR2 FQNNGV. CDR3 in amino acids: CASSLRTVVYEQYF. DNA for the CDR3: TGTGCCAGCAGCTTACGGACAGTGGTTTACGAGCAGTACTTC.

This clonotype was seen at least ten times. The CDR3 DNA reads TGTGCCAGTAGTGCGGGCGGGACGGGAGAGACCCAGTACTTC. It codes for CASSAGGTGETQYF. The gene calls are TRBV19 and TRBJ2-5; a possible D gene is TRBD2 (6 bases). Trimming took off 5 bases at V and 4 bases at J, with 14 bases between the two ends. The germline V gene encodes CDR1 LNHDA and CDR2 SQIVND (reference sequence). The CDR3 has 14 amino acids. Filled out from reference TRBV19 and TRBJ2-5, the complete variable domain reads DGGITQSPKYLFRKEGQNVTLSCEQNLNHDAMYWYRQDPGQGLRLIYYSQIVNDFQKGDIAEGYSVSREKKESFPLTVTSAQKNPTAFYLCASSAGGTGETQYFGPGTRLLVL.